This T cell receptor beta chain appears in the sequencing data of a study of cytomegalovirus exposure and HLA in healthy donors. Germline V lookup: CDR1 GTSNPN, CDR2 SVGIG (reference sequence). Germline trimming cut 3 bases from V and 4 bases from J; bases unmatched to any gene: 25. This CDR3 comprises 21 residues. A multiplex PCR was run with 60 Vbeta primers and 13 Jbeta primers. Assay: immunoSEQ multiplex PCR; the TCRdb copy retains only in-frame clones and omits some. The sample consists of some 98,000 clones, around three quarters of them appearing once. The rearrangement uses TRBV30 and TRBJ2-1; 9 bases match TRBD2. Sample: PBMCs. The sequence derives from a human donor in good health. Written as DNA, the CDR3 is TGTGCCTGGAGGCGAACGGCACAGGGTGTAATAGCGGGAGCCGTTTACAATGAGCAGTTCTTC. It translates to CAWRRTAQGVIAGAVYNEQFF.